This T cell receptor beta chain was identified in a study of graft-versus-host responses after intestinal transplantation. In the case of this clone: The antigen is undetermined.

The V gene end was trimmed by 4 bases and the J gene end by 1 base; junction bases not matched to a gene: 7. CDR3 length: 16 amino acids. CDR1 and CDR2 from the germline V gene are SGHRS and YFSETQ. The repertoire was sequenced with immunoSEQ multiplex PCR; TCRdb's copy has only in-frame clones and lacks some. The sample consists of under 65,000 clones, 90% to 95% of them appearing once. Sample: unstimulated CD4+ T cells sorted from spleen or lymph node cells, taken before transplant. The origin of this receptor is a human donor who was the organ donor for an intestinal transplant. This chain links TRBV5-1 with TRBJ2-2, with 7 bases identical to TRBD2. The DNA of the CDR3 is TGCGCCAGCAGCAAGGGCGGGACTATGAACACCGGGGAGCTGTTTTTT. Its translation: CASSKGGTMNTGELFF.